The subject of this entry is one T cell receptor (beta chain). The antigen is unknown. V was clipped by 10 bases and J by 7 bases; unmatched bases: 8. CDR1 is MNHEY and CDR2 is SVGEGT in the germline V gene. This CDR3 region has 13 residues. The authors ran a second PCR of about 7 to 11 cycles using a sample-barcoded 5' primer and a J-beta primer mix. Through a template-switch adaptor with 12 random nucleotides, each cDNA molecule received a tag. From each sample, at least 3 million paired-end reads containing CDR3 were obtained. TCRdb passed the 5' RACE reads through MiXCR, listing each CDR3 protein once. The data show 380,000 or so distinct CDR3 sequences, approximately 47% seen once. The data derive from a study of blood T cells in healthy people across ages. Findings and limits, study-wide: Underestimates were what the diversity estimates from one million T cells were considered to be. Both naive CD4+ cell counts and diversity were greater in long-lived donors than in aged donors.

The sequence came from a man between 60 and 75 years old in good health. Material: blood. This chain links TRBV6-2 or TRBV6-3 with TRBJ2-1; TRBD2 matches 9 bases. The CDR3 loop is CAITSGWRNEQFF. DNA for the CDR3: TGTGCCATTACTAGCGGGTGGAGGAATGAGCAGTTCTTC.